Below are 23 T cell receptor beta chains sequenced from a single sample in a study of control samples from healthy donors and cancer patients (dated by TCRdb to 2019 to 2021). Library preparation used the immunoSEQ multiplex PCR assay. TCRdb holds this immuneACCESS table with in-frame rearrangements only. Some clones are missing; in checked studies, unresolved V genes explain under half, and the rest has no known cause. Present in this sample are roughly 130,000 clones, 90% to 95% of which were seen just once. Roughly 1.7% of the sample belongs to the ten largest clones. Material: PBMCs. Source of these receptors: a middle-aged man with head and neck cancer.

The gene calls are TRBV30 and TRBJ1-4; the D gene is possibly TRBD1 (5 bases). Trimming removed 0 bases at V and 7 bases at J, with 15 bases between. Germline-derived CDR1 and CDR2 are GTSNPN and SVGIG (reference sequence). The CDR3 sequence is 15 residues long. CDR3 amino acids: CAWSVNRIIREKLFF. The CDR3 DNA reads as TGTGCCTGGAGTGTAAACAGGATTATTCGTGAAAAACTGTTTTTT.

The chain is built from TRBV2 and TRBJ1-2; no definite D call. Germline V lookup: CDR1 SNHLY, CDR2 FYNNEI. V was clipped by 0 bases and J by 8 bases, with 13 bases between them. This CDR3 has 14 amino acids. The CDR3 DNA follows: TGTGCCAGCAGTGAAGCGCTTACAGCCCAAGGCTACACCTTC. This codes for CASSEALTAQGYTF.

The CDR3 protein is CASSQDHLKQFF. Here the CDR3 DNA reads TGCGCCAGCAGCCAAGATCACCTGAAGCAGTTCTTC. The J gene is TRBJ2-1, the V gene TRBV4-3; D ambiguous. Deletions cut 0 bases from V and 11 bases from J, with 8 bases between. Germline V gene data show CDR1 as LGHNA and CDR2 as YSLEER. This CDR3 is 12 amino acids long.

V and J are TRBV19 and TRBJ2-1; 10 bases align to TRBD2. The CDR3 is 17 residues long. The V gene's germline CDR1 is LNHDA and CDR2 SQIVND (reference sequence). The J segment lost 9 bases and the V segment lost 5 bases, leaving 16 bases of the junction unmatched. The chain's CDR3 is CASSPFKAGTSVVEQFF. The CDR3 DNA is TGTGCCAGTAGTCCTTTCAAAGCCGGGACTAGCGTCGTTGAGCAGTTCTTC.

V gene TRBV18 combines with J gene TRBJ1-1; no reliable D call. V was trimmed by 4 bases and J by 1 base, leaving 7 bases between them. The CDR3 has 13 residues. Germline loops: CDR1 KGHSH, CDR2 LQKENI. The CDR3 nucleotides are TGTGCCAGCTCACTTCCCGGGAACACTGAAGCTTTCTTT. As protein: CASSLPGNTEAFF.

The chain has TRBV30 and TRBJ1-2; D not certain. The CDR3 sequence is 11 residues long. Trimming took off 3 bases at V and 6 bases at J, with 8 bases between the two ends. The germline V gene encodes CDR1 GTSNPN and CDR2 SVGIG (reference sequence). The CDR3 is CAWRRQHGYTF. The CDR3 region has the DNA TGTGCCTGGAGAAGGCAGCATGGCTACACCTTC.

The CDR3 here is CASSQERGRETQYF. CDR3 coding DNA: TGTGCCAGCAGCCAAGAGAGGGGGCGAGAGACCCAGTACTTC. The V and J genes are TRBV4-2 and TRBJ2-5, with 7 bases that match TRBD1. This CDR3 contains 14 residues. Germline values: CDR1 LGHNA, CDR2 YNFKEQ. V lost 0 bases to trimming and J lost 4 bases; unmatched junction nucleotides: 2.

This clone was found once. The rearrangement joins TRBV7-8 to TRBJ1-6; D is undetermined. The germline CDR1 and CDR2 sequences are SGHVS and FQNEAQ. The CDR3 is made up of 16 amino acids. Trimming took off 5 bases at V and 9 bases at J, with 20 bases between the two ends. The DNA of the CDR3 is TGTGCCAGCAGCGGGCCCTCGGGCCAGTACACTTCACCCCTCCACTTT. This codes for CASSGPSGQYTSPLHF. The variable domain in full, completed from reference TRBV7-8 and TRBJ1-6, reads GAGVSQSPRYKVAKRGQDVALRCDPISGHVSLFWYQQALGQGPEFLTYFQNEAQLDKSGLPSDRFFAERPEGSVSTLKIQRTQQEDSAVYLCASSGPSGQYTSPLHFGNGTRLTVT.

The gene calls are TRBV7-9 and TRBJ2-1; 7 nucleotides line up with TRBD1. With V trimmed by 5 bases and J by 7 bases, 5 bases remained unmatched. The CDR3 covers 13 residues. Germline lookup yields CDR1 SEHNR and CDR2 FQNEAQ (reference sequence). The CDR3 region is CASSIRQGNEQFF. CDR3 DNA sequence: TGTGCCAGCAGCATAAGACAGGGAAATGAGCAGTTCTTC.

This chain links TRBV3-1 (or the pseudogene TRBV3-2) with TRBJ2-3, with 9 bases lining up with TRBD2. The CDR3 length is 15 residues. The V gene end was trimmed by 4 bases and the J gene end by 1 base; junction bases not matched to a gene: 3. CDR1 is LGHDT, CDR2 YNNKEL, per germline (reference sequence). CDR3 nucleotide sequence: TGTGCCAGCAGCCGTCAGCGGGGGGGCACAGATACGCAGTATTTT. This sequence encodes CASSRQRGGTDTQYF.

Comment on this clone: In the same sample, other DNA sequences code for this CDR3. The CDR3 nucleotides are TGTGCCAGCTCCCCTGTTGGTGGAGCCAACGTCCTGACTTTC. As protein: CASSPVGGANVLTF. The rearrangement uses TRBV18 and TRBJ2-6; D call uncertain. Germline CDR1 is KGHSH and CDR2 is LQKENI. This CDR3 region has 14 residues. V lost 6 bases and J 7 bases, leaving 13 bases between the germline ends.

The rearrangement links TRBV4-3 to TRBJ2-7; D is unresolved. The CDR3 has 15 amino acids. Germline CDR1 reads LGHNA; CDR2 reads YSLEER. V lost 5 bases and J 2 bases, leaving 16 bases between the germline ends. The CDR3 coding sequence is TGCGCCAGCAGCGACGGATGGGGTACCCCCTACGAGCAGTACTTC. Its protein is CASSDGWGTPYEQYF.

V is TRBV5-6 and J is TRBJ2-3, with D hard to call. CDR1 and CDR2 from the germline V gene are SGHDT and YYEEEE. This CDR3 comprises 15 residues. With 0 bases removed from V and 0 bases from J, the gap between germline ends came to 8 bases. The CDR3 here is CASSLGGTSTDTQYF. The DNA for the CDR3 is TGTGCCAGCAGCTTGGGAGGAACTAGCACAGATACGCAGTATTTT. The whole variable domain, filled in from reference TRBV5-6 and TRBJ2-3, reads DAGVTQSPTHLIKTRGQQVTLRCSPKSGHDTVSWYQQALGQGPQFIFQYYEEEERQRGNFPDRFSGHQFPNYSSELNVNALLLGDSALYLCASSLGGTSTDTQYFGPGTRLTVL.

V and J are TRBV14 and TRBJ2-5; no definite D call. The CDR3 has 14 residues. Trimming removed 0 bases at V and 5 bases at J, with 10 bases between. The germline CDR1 and CDR2 sequences are SGHDN and FVKESK. CDR3 sequence: CASSQDRSEETQYF. The DNA for the CDR3 is TGTGCCAGCAGCCAAGATCGATCTGAGGAGACCCAGTACTTC.

The chain links TRBV6-2 or TRBV6-3 to TRBJ2-1, with 12 bases fitting TRBD2. J was trimmed by 7 bases and V by 4 bases; bases with no gene match: 8. Germline values: CDR1 MNHEY, CDR2 SVGEGT. The CDR3 has 16 residues. CDR3 region: CASSSPASGGGNEQFF. The CDR3 DNA follows: TGTGCCAGCAGTTCTCCGGCTAGCGGGGGGGGGAATGAGCAGTTCTTC.

This chain links TRBV14 with TRBJ1-1; a possible D gene is TRBD1 (5 bases). Germline assignment: CDR1 SGHDN and CDR2 FVKESK. Trimming shortened V by 1 base and J by 7 bases, and 16 bases separated the two germline ends. This CDR3 spans 15 amino acids. This CDR3 is CASSQAPGGLSEAFF. Written as DNA, the CDR3 is TGTGCCAGCAGCCAAGCCCCGGGGGGACTAAGTGAAGCTTTCTTT.

V gene TRBV5-6 combines with J gene TRBJ2-3, with TRBD2 as a possible D gene (5 bases). Trimming cost V 3 bases and J 2 bases, with 16 bases left between them. CDR3 length equals 16 residues. CDR1 is SGHDT, CDR2 YYEEEE, per germline. The CDR3 region is CASSYDVEVPTDTQYF. The CDR3 DNA reads TGTGCCAGCAGCTATGATGTGGAGGTACCCACAGATACGCAGTATTTT.

CDR3 sequence reads: CASRQSSGHTGELFF. Here the CDR3 DNA reads TGTGCCAGCAGGCAGTCTAGCGGACACACCGGGGAGCTGTTTTTT. The V call is TRBV25-1, the J call TRBJ2-2; 7 bases map to TRBD2. The germline CDR1 and CDR2 sequences are MGHDK and SYGVNS. The CDR3 has 15 residues. After removal of 6 bases from V and 3 bases from J, the junction contained 7 bases not matched to a gene.

This clone has more than one count but fewer than ten. The chain links TRBV9 to TRBJ2-7; 9 bases are a match to TRBD1. The J segment lost 5 bases and the V segment lost 5 bases, leaving 11 bases of the junction unmatched. CDR3 length: 15 amino acids. CDR1 is SGDLS and CDR2 is YYNGEE in the germline V gene. CDR3 DNA sequence: TGTGCCAGCAGTCATAGGACAGGGGATGCGGACGAGCAGTACTTC. Its translation is CASSHRTGDADEQYF.

The chain combines TRBV6-2 or TRBV6-3 with TRBJ2-3; D gene ambiguous. CDR3 length: 13 amino acids. V lost 5 bases, J lost 5 bases, and 11 bases lay in between. Germline CDR1 reads MNHEY; CDR2 reads SVGEGT. The CDR3, as DNA: TGTGCCAGCAGTATTGAGTTTCGAGATACGCAGTATTTT. Encoded protein: CASSIEFRDTQYF.

The rearrangement joins TRBV7-2 to TRBJ2-7; either TRBD1 or TRBD2 may fit D (5 bases each). V lost 6 bases to trimming and J lost 6 bases, with 15 bases between them. This CDR3 contains 13 residues. Germline values: CDR1 SGHTA, CDR2 FQGNSA. The CDR3 sequence is CASRALGTPEQYF. The CDR3 nucleotides are TGTGCCAGCAGGGCCCTCGGGACCCCCGAGCAGTACTTC.

The rearrangement links TRBV6-5 to TRBJ1-4; D is possibly TRBD1 (5 bases). V was cut by 0 bases and J by 7 bases, with 12 bases left in between. The CDR3 extends over 15 amino acids. The germline gives CDR1 MNHEY, CDR2 SVGAGI. CDR3 sequence reads: CASSYSDSLVEKLFF. The CDR3 region has the DNA TGTGCCAGCAGTTACTCCGACAGTTTGGTTGAAAAACTGTTTTTT.

V usage is TRBV28 and J usage is TRBJ1-2, with 10 bases identical to TRBD1. Unmatched junction bases numbered 6, after V lost 4 bases and J lost 4 bases. CDR3 size: 15 residues. Germline values: CDR1 MDHEN, CDR2 SYDVKM. The CDR3, as DNA: TGTGCCAGCAGTTCTGCCGGGACAGGGGTCTATGGCTACACCTTC. Its translation: CASSSAGTGVYGYTF.